These 9 T cell receptor beta chains were all obtained from the same sample, sequenced in a study of OX40 agonist ivuxolimab in advanced cancers. Generated by immunoSEQ multiplex PCR, the TCRdb table keeps only in-frame clones and is missing some. The repertoire has roughly 20,000 clones, under 90% of them found once; the top ten carry 30% to 35%. This sample comprised CD4+ or CD8+ T cells sorted from blood, obtained in a trial of the OX40 agonist ivuxolimab. These receptors all stem from an adult with an advanced solid tumor such as melanoma, head and neck, liver or kidney cancer.

The table lists this clone with a count of one. The CDR3 loop reads CASKQGSGNTIYF. For the CDR3, the DNA is TGTGCCAGCAAACAGGGATCTGGAAACACCATATATTTT. The chain joins TRBV6-6 to TRBJ1-3; tentatively, D is TRBD1 (6 bases). Trimming cost V 7 bases and J 1 base, with 8 bases left between them. The length of the CDR3 is 13 residues. Germline-derived CDR1 and CDR2 are MNHNY and SVGAGI (reference sequence).

This chain uses TRBV2 with TRBJ1-2; 7 positions agree with TRBD1. After removal of 7 bases from V and 10 bases from J, the junction contained 12 bases not matched to a gene. This CDR3 has 13 amino acids. CDR1 is SNHLY, CDR2 FYNNEI, per germline. DNA of the CDR3: TGTGCCAGCAACCGTGGGACAGCAGTGGACTACACCTTC. Translating it yields CASNRGTAVDYTF.

The J gene is TRBJ2-1, the V gene TRBV18; 9 nucleotides agree with TRBD1. This CDR3 spans 18 amino acids. CDR1 is KGHSH, CDR2 LQKENI, per germline. V was clipped by 2 bases and J by 7 bases; unmatched bases: 15. This chain's CDR3 is CASSPIAIGTGKINEQFF. DNA of the CDR3: TGTGCCAGCTCACCAATTGCGATCGGGACAGGGAAAATTAATGAGCAGTTCTTC. Complete variable domain (other parts from reference TRBV18 and TRBJ2-1): NAGVMQNPRHLVRRRGQEARLRCSPMKGHSHVYWYRQLPEEGLKFMVYLQKENIIDESGMPKERFSAEFPKEGPSILRIQQVVRGDSAAYFCASSPIAIGTGKINEQFFGPGTRLTVL.

The chain has TRBV11-2 and TRBJ2-7; possible D gene TRBD2, 6 bases. V lost 0 bases and J lost 4, with 13 bases in between. The CDR3 extends over 15 amino acids. Per the germline V gene, CDR1 is SGHAT and CDR2 is FQNNGV. In DNA form, the CDR3 reads TGTGCCAGCAGCTTAGAGGGACTGCCCGTTTACGAGCAGTACTTC. Protein sequence: CASSLEGLPVYEQYF.

This clone has only one observation. The rearrangement uses TRBV11-3 and TRBJ2-5; 11 bases are shared with TRBD2. CDR1 is SGHNT, CDR2 YENEEA, per germline. The CDR3 contains 16 residues. Trimming took 5 bases from V and 4 from J; bases not matched to a gene: 9. CDR3: CASSPDSGRAAETQYF. DNA for the CDR3: TGTGCCAGCAGCCCAGATAGCGGGAGGGCCGCAGAGACCCAGTACTTC.

The V call is TRBV19, the J call TRBJ1-6; TRBD1 aligns across 8 bases. This CDR3 spans 15 amino acids. Germline V lookup: CDR1 LNHDA, CDR2 SQIVND (reference sequence). Unmatched junction bases numbered 5, after V lost 5 bases and J lost 5 bases. The CDR3 reads CASSPQTGDNSPLHF. CDR3 nucleotides: TGTGCCAGTAGTCCTCAGACAGGGGATAATTCACCCCTCCACTTT.

The J gene is TRBJ1-4, the V gene TRBV7-2, with a weak D call TRBD1 (6 bases). This CDR3 region has 15 residues. The germline CDR1 and CDR2 sequences are SGHTA and FQGNSA. With 5 bases removed from V and 7 bases from J, the gap between germline ends came to 17 bases. CDR3 region: CASSRFGGRFEKLFF. In nucleotides, the CDR3 is TGTGCCAGCAGCCGGTTTGGGGGGCGCTTTGAAAAACTGTTTTTT. Combining the CDR3 with reference TRBV7-2 and TRBJ1-4 gives the whole variable domain GAGVSQSPSNKVTEKGKDVELRCDPISGHTALYWYRQSLGQGLEFLIYFQGNSAPDKSGLPSDRFSAERTGGSVSTLTIQRTQQEDSAVYLCASSRFGGRFEKLFFGSGTQLSVL.

V and J are TRBV27 and TRBJ2-3, with TRBD2 as a possible D gene (6 bases). Trimming cost V 3 bases and J 0 bases, with 10 bases left between them. CDR1 is MNHEY, CDR2 SMNVEV, per germline (reference sequence). This CDR3 comprises 15 residues. The CDR3, as DNA: TGTGCCAGCAGTTTTTGGGGGGTCAGCACAGATACGCAGTATTTT. Protein: CASSFWGVSTDTQYF.

V is TRBV27 and J is TRBJ2-7; TRBD1 agrees at 11 bases. Germline V gene lookup returns CDR1 MNHEY and CDR2 SMNVEV (reference sequence). The CDR3 sequence is 13 residues long. V trimming: 6 bases; J trimming: 3 bases; junction bases outside the gene matches: 1. The CDR3 loop is CASRGTGGYEQYF. DNA of the CDR3: TGTGCCAGCAGAGGGACAGGGGGCTACGAGCAGTACTTC.